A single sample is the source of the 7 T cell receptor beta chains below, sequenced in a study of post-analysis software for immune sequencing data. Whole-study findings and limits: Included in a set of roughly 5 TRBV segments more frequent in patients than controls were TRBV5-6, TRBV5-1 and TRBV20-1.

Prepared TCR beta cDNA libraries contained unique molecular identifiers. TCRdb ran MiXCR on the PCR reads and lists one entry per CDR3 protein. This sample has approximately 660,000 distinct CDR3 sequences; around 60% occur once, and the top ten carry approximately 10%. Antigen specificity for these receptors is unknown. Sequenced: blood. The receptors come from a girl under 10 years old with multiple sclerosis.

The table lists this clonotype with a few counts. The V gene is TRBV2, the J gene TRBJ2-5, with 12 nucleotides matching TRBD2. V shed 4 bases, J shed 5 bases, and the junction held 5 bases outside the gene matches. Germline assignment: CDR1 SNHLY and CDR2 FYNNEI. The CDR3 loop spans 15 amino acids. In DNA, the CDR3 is TGTGCCAGCAGTGTTTCGCTAGCGGGAGGGGAGACCCAGTACTTC. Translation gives CASSVSLAGGETQYF.

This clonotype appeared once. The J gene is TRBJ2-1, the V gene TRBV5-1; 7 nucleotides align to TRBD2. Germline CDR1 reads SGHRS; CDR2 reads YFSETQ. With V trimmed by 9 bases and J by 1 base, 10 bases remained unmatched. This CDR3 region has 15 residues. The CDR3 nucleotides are TGCGCCACCCAAGCGGGGACGGGGTCCTACAATGAGCAGTTCTTC. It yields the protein CATQAGTGSYNEQFF.

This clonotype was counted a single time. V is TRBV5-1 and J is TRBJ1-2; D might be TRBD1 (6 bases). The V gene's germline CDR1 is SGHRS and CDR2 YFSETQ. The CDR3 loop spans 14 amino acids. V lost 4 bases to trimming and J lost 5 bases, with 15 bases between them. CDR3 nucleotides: TGCGCCAGCAGCCCACGGACAGACTTTTATGGCTACACCTTC. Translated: CASSPRTDFYGYTF.

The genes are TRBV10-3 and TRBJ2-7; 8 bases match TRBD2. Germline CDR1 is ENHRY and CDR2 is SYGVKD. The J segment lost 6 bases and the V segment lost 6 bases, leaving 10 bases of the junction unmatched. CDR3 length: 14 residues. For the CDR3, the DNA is TGTGCCATCAGCCCGGGGGGGAGGATCGGCGAGCAGTACTTC. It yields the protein CAISPGGRIGEQYF.

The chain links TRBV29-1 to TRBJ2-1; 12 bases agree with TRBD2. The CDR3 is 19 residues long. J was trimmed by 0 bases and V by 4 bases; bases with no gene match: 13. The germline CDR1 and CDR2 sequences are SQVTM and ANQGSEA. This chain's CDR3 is CSVGPPRTSGASSYNEQFF. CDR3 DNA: TGCAGCGTTGGACCTCCTCGGACTAGCGGGGCCAGCTCCTACAATGAGCAGTTCTTC.

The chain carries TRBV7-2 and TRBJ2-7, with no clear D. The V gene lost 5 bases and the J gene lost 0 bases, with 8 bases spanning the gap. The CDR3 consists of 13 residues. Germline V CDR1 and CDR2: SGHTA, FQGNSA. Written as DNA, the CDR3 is TGTGCCAGCAGCCCCGTAAGCTCCTACGAGCAGTACTTC. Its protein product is CASSPVSSYEQYF. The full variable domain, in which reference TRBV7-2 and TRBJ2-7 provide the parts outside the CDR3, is GAGVSQSPSNKVTEKGKDVELRCDPISGHTALYWYRQSLGQGLEFLIYFQGNSAPDKSGLPSDRFSAERTGGSVSTLTIQRTQQEDSAVYLCASSPVSSYEQYFGPGTRLTVT.

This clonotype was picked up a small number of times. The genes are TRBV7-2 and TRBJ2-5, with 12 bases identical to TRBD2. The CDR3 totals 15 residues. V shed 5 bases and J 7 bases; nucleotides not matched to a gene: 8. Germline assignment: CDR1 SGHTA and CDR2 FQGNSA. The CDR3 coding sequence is TGTGCCAGCAGCCGGACTAGCGGGGTCCGTGGGACCCAGTACTTC. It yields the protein CASSRTSGVRGTQYF.